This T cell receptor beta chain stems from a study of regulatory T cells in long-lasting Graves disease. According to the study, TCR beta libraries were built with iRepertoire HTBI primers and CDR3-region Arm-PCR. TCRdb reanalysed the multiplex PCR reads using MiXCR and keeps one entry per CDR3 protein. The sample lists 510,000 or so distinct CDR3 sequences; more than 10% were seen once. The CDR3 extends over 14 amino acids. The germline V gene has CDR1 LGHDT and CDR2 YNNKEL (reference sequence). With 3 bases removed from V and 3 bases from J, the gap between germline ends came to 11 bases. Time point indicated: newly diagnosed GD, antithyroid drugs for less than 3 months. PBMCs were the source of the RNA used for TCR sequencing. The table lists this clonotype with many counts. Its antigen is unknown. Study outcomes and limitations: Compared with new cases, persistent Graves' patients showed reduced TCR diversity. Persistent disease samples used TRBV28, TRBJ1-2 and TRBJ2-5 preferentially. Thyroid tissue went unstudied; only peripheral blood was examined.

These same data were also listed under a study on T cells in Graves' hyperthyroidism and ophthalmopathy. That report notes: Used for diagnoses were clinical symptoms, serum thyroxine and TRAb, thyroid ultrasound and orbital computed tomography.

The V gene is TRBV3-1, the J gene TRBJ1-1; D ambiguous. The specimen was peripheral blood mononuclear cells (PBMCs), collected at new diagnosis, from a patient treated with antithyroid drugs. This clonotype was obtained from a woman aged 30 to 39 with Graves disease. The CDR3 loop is CASSHREADTEAFF. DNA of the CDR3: TGTGCCAGCAGCCATAGGGAAGCGGACACTGAAGCTTTCTTT.